Described below is a single T cell receptor (beta chain) sequence and its context. The data derive from a study of blood T cell repertoires in COVID-19. Germline loops: CDR1 SQVTM, CDR2 ANQGSEA. The CDR3 loop spans 12 amino acids. J gave up 4 bases and V 8 bases, and 4 bases lay outside the gene matches. Produced via immunoSEQ multiplex PCR; TCRdb's table is partial and in-frame only. The sample includes 190,000 or so clones, roughly 90% of them seen just once. Study members were between about 18 and 100 years old and lived in 20 to 30 US regions. Cohorts were determined from participant-reported clinical history.

The sequenced material came from PBMCs or T cells enriched from blood (not recorded which). The genes are TRBV29-1 and TRBJ2-3; 9 bases are shared with TRBD2. The source of this sequence is a woman aged 18-29 years who had recovered from COVID-19. The CDR3, as DNA: TGCAGCACTTTAGCGGGGGCAGATACGCAGTATTTT. Translation: CSTLAGADTQYF.